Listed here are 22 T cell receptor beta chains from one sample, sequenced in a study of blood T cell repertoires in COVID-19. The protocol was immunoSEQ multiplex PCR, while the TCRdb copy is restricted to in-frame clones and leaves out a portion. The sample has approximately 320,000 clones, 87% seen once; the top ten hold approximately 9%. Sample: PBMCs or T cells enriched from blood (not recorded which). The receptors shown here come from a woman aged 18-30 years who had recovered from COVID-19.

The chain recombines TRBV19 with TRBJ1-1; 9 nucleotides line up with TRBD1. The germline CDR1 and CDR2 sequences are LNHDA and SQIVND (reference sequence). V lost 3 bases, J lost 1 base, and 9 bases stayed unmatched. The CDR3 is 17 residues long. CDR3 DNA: TGTGCCAGTAGTATGGGACCGGGACAGGGAAGGAACACTGAAGCTTTCTTT. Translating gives CASSMGPGQGRNTEAFF.

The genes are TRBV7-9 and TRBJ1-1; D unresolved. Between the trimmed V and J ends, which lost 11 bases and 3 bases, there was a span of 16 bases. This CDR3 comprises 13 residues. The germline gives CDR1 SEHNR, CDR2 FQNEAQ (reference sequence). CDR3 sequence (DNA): TGTGCCGCGGTATGGGTAAGGTACACTGAAGCTTTCTTT. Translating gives CAAVWVRYTEAFF.

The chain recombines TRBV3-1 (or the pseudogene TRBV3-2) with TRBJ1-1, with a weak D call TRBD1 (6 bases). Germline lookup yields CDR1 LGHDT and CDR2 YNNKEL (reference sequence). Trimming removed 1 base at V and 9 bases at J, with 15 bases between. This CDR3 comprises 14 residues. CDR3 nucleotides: TGTGCCAGCAGCCAAGGGGAGTGGGGGGGCCAAGCTTTCTTT. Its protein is CASSQGEWGGQAFF.

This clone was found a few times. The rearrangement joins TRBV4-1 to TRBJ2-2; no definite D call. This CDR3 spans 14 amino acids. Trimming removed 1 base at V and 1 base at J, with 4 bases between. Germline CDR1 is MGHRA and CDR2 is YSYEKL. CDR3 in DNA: TGCGCCAGCAGCCAAGTTCAGAACACCGGGGAGCTGTTTTTT. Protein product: CASSQVQNTGELFF.

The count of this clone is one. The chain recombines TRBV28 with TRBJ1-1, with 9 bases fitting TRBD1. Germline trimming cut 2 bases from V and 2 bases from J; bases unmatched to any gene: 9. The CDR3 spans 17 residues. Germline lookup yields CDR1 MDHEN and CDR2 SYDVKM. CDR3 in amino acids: CASSLVPGQGGNTEAFF. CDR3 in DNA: TGTGCCAGCAGTTTAGTCCCGGGACAGGGAGGCAACACTGAAGCTTTCTTT.

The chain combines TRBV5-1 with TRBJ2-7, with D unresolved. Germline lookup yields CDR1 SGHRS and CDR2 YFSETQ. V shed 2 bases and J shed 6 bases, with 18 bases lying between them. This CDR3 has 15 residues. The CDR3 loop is CASSFVDSAGSEQYF. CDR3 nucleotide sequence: TGCGCCAGCAGCTTTGTTGACTCCGCCGGCAGCGAGCAGTACTTC.

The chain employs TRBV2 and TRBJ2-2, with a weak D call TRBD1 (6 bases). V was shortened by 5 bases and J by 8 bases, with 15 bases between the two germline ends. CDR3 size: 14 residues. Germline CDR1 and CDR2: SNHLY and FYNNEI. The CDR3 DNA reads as TGTGCCAGCAGTCGGACAGTCGATGCAGGGGAGCTGTTTTTT. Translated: CASSRTVDAGELFF.

CDR3 DNA: TGTGCCAGCAGCCAAGGGCGGCGGCGCTGGCGCTCCTACGAGCAGTACTTC. Its translation is CASSQGRRRWRSYEQYF. This chain links TRBV3-1 (or the pseudogene TRBV3-2) with TRBJ2-7; unclear D gene. V lost 1 base, J lost 0 bases, and 16 bases lay in between. Germline CDR1 LGHDT, CDR2 YNNKEL (reference sequence). This CDR3 region has 17 residues.

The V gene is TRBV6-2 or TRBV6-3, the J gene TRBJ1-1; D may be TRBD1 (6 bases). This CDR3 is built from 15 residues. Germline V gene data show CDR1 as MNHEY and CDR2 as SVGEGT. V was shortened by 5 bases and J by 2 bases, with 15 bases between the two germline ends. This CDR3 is CASSPPPGANTEAFF. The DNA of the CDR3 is TGTGCCAGCAGTCCCCCCCCAGGGGCCAACACTGAAGCTTTCTTT.

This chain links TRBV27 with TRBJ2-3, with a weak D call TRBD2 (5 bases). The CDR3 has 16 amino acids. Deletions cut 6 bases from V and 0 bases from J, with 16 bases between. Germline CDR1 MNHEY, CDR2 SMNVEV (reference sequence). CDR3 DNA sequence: TGTGCCAGCAGATATGGACTCCACCATAGCACAGATACGCAGTATTTT. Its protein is CASRYGLHHSTDTQYF.

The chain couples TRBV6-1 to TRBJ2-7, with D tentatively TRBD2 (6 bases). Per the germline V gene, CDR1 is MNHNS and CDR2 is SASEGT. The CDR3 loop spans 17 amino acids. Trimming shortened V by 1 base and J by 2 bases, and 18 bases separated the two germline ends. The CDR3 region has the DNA TGTGCCAGCAGTGAAGGTCCCGAGACTAGTTATCCCTACGAGCAGTACTTC. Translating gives CASSEGPETSYPYEQYF.

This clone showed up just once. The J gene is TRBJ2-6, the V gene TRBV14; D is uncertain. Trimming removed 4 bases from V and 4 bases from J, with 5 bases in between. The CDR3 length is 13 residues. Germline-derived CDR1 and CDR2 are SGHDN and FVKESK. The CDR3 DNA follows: TGTGCCAGCAGCCCACTGGGGGCCAACGTCCTGACTTTC. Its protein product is CASSPLGANVLTF.

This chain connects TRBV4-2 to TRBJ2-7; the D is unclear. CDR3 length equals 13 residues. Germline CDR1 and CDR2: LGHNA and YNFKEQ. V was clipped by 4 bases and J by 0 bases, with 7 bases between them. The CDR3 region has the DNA TGTGCCAGCAGCCGCACTGGCTCCTACGAGCAGTACTTC. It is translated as CASSRTGSYEQYF.

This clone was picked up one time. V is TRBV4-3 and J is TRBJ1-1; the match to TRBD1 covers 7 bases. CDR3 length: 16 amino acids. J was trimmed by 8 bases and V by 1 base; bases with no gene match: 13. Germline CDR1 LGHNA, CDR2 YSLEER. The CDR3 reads CASSQVIETGSGEAFF. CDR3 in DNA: TGCGCCAGCAGCCAAGTGATCGAGACAGGGTCGGGGGAAGCTTTCTTT.

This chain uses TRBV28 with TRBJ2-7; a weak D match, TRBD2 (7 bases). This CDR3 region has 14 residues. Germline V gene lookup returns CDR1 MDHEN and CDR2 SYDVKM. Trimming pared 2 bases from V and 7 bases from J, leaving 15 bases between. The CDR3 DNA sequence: TGTGCCAGCAGTTTAAGCCGGGGGGCGGGGGAGCAGTACTTC. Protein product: CASSLSRGAGEQYF.

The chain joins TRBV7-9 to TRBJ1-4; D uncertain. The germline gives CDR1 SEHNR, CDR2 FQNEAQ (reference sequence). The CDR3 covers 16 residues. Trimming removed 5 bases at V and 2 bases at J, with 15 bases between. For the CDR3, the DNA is TGTGCCAGCAGCCGAAGGGTGGGAGGCACTAATGAAAAACTGTTTTTT. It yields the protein CASSRRVGGTNEKLFF.

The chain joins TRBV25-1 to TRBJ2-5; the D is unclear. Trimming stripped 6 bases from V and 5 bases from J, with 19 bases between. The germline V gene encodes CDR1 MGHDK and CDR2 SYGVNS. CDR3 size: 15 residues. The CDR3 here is CASSVVDSPSETQYF. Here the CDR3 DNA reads TGTGCCAGCAGCGTCGTAGACTCCCCCTCCGAGACCCAGTACTTC.

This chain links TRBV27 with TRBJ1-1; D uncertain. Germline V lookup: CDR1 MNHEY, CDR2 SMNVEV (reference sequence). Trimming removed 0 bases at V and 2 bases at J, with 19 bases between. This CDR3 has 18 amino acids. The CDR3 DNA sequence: TGTGCCAGCAGTTTATCATCGGGGTGGAACCCCGGAAACACTGAAGCTTTCTTT. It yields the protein CASSLSSGWNPGNTEAFF.

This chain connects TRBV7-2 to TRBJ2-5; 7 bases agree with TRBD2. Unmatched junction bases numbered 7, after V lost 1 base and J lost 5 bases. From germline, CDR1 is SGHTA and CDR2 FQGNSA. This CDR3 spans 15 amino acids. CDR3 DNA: TGTGCCAGCAGCTTAGGTGGGAGGGTGAGCGAGACCCAGTACTTC. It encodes CASSLGGRVSETQYF.

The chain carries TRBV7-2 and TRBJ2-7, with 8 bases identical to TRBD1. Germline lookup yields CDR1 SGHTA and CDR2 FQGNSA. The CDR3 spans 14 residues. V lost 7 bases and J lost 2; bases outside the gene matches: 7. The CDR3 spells CASTRDRTTYEQYF. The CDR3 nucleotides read TGTGCCAGCACCAGGGACAGGACGACCTACGAGCAGTACTTC.

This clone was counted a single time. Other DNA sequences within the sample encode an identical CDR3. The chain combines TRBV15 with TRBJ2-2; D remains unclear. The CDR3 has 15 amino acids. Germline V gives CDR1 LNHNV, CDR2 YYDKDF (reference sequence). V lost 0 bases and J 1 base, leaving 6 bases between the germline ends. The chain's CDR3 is CATSRDRGNTGELFF. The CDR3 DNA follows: TGTGCCACCAGCAGAGATCGAGGGAACACCGGGGAGCTGTTTTTT.

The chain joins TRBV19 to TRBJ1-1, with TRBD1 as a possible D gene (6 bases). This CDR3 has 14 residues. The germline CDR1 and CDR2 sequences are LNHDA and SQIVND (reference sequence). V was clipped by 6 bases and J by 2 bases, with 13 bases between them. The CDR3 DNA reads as TGTGCCAGTAGCCACCCCAGGGGTAACACTGAAGCTTTCTTT. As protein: CASSHPRGNTEAFF.